The sequence of this TCR beta chain was determined in a study of blood T cell repertoires in COVID-19. This table comes from immunoSEQ multiplex PCR, and its TCRdb copy is limited to in-frame clones, with some not included. The sample has about 210,000 clones; around 89% are singletons. Germline lookup yields CDR1 SQVTM and CDR2 ANQGSEA. The CDR3 spans 13 residues. The ends lost 4 bases at V and 3 bases at J; junction bases unmatched: 4. V and J are TRBV29-1 and TRBJ1-1, with 8 bases identical to TRBD1. This receptor was taken from a man in his sixties or seventies with acute or convalescent COVID-19. Sequencing was performed on peripheral blood. CDR3 nucleotide sequence: TGCAGCGTTGGGGTACAGGGGGACACTGAAGCTTTCTTT. Translating it yields CSVGVQGDTEAFF.